This TCR beta chain was recorded in a study of blood T cell repertoires in COVID-19. Study details: Italy, Spain and the United States were the sources of the convalescent and acute COVID-19 samples. T cells, B-cell-depleted T cells, or PBMCs supplied cDNA or gDNA.

Authors' methods: The assay estimated nucleated cells by amplifying reference gene primers. Data came from immunoSEQ multiplex PCR; TCRdb stores just in-frame clones and leaves some out. From that table come the V and J calls and clone size; the DNA was used to work out D and trimming. This table holds around 68,000 clones, around 87% found once. V shed 2 bases and J shed 6 bases, with 5 bases lying between them. The CDR3 totals 12 residues. Germline CDR1 SEHNR, CDR2 FQNEAQ (reference sequence). The chain couples TRBV7-9 to TRBJ1-5; D might be TRBD1 (5 bases). The sequenced sample consisted of peripheral blood. The sequence derives from a man aged 45-60 years with active COVID-19. The CDR3 DNA reads as TGTGCCAGCAGCTTAACAGGTCAGCCCCAGCATTTT. It specifies CASSLTGQPQHF.